This is a list of T cell receptor beta chains from one sample in a study of technical replicates of blood from a handful of donors. Sequencing used immunoSEQ multiplex PCR; TCRdb keeps in-frame clones, though not all of them. The sample carries some 73,000 clones, roughly 90% recorded once. Sample: PBMCs. The origin of the receptors is a human donor in good health. Some clones in this sample may be carry-over from other donors' samples. CDR3s include the opening cysteine and the closing phenylalanine or tryptophan. The D gene is left open where the match is weak. Size is omitted from some rows. Given values are once, few, many or a class for expanded clones.

d_gene	v_gene	abundance	j_gene	CDR3nt	CDR3aa
-	TRBV20-1	-	TRBJ1-6	TGCAGTGCTTACACTAGTTCACCCCTCCACTTT	CSAYTSSPLHF
TRBD1	TRBV6-5	-	TRBJ1-6	TGTGCCAGCAGAGGGACAGGGGGCGGTTCACCCCTCCACTTT	CASRGTGGGSPLHF
-	TRBV11-1	few	TRBJ1-2	TGTGCCAGCAGACCCGGGATAGGGAACTATGGCTACACCTTC	CASRPGIGNYGYTF
-	TRBV7-9	-	TRBJ2-7	TGTGCCAGCAGCTTAGTCTCAGGGGTCGGCGAGCAGTACTTC	CASSLVSGVGEQYF
-	TRBV27	-	TRBJ1-2	TGTGCCAGCAGTTTAATACCGGGAAGCTATGGCTACACCTTC	CASSLIPGSYGYTF
-	TRBV4-2	-	TRBJ2-2	TGTGCCAGCAACCATCGCCGGACTTCGAACACCGGGGAGCTGTTTTTT	CASNHRRTSNTGELFF
-	TRBV7-9	-	TRBJ2-3	TGTGCCAGCAGTCTAGGAGTAGTGCAGACAGATACGCAGTATTTT	CASSLGVVQTDTQYF
-	TRBV2	few	TRBJ1-5	TGTGCCAGCAGTGAGTCCCCCGGGGGCAATCAGCCCCAGCATTTT	CASSESPGGNQPQHF
-	TRBV18	-	TRBJ1-2	TGTGCCAGCTCACCGGGTCAGGGGAATGCTAACTATGGCTACACCTTC	CASSPGQGNANYGYTF
-	TRBV27	once	TRBJ1-2	TGTGCCAGCAGTTTGAACCGAGGTTACGGCTACACCTTC	CASSLNRGYGYTF
-	TRBV6-5	-	TRBJ2-7	TGTGCCAGCAGTTCTGCGGGGACAGAAGATTACGAGCAGTACTTC	CASSSAGTEDYEQYF
TRBD2	TRBV27	-	TRBJ2-3	TGTGCCAGCAGTTTATCCTTGGGACTAGCTGCAGATACGCAGTATTTT	CASSLSLGLAADTQYF
TRBD2	TRBV7-2	-	TRBJ2-1	TGTGCCAGCAGCCGGACTAGCGGGAGAGGCAATGAGCAGTTCTTC	CASSRTSGRGNEQFF
-	TRBV6-5	-	TRBJ1-5	TGTGCCAGCAGTCTACGAGACCAGGGTCAGCCCCAGCATTTT	CASSLRDQGQPQHF
-	TRBV19	-	TRBJ2-3	TGTGCCAGTAGTATTGCCCGGTCCGATACGCAGTATTTT	CASSIARSDTQYF
-	TRBV6-6	once	TRBJ1-1	TGTGCCAGCAGCCACACGAACACTGAAGCTTTCTTT	CASSHTNTEAFF
TRBD1	TRBV6-6	-	TRBJ2-5	TGTGCCAGCAGCCTGGGGACAGGGGTGGAGACCCAGTACTTC	CASSLGTGVETQYF
-	TRBV6-6	-	TRBJ1-3	TGTGCCAGCAGCCTTGACGGGATCTCTGGAAACACCATATATTTT	CASSLDGISGNTIYF
TRBD2	TRBV27	-	TRBJ2-6	TGTGCCAGCAGGGGAGCGGGGTCGGGGGCCAACGTCCTGACTTTC	CASRGAGSGANVLTF
TRBD1	TRBV19	-	TRBJ1-1	TGTGCCAGTAACGAAGGGATGGGACAGTTGAACACTGAAGCTTTCTTT	CASNEGMGQLNTEAFF
-	TRBV4-1	-	TRBJ2-2	TGCGCCAGCAGCCAAGGCAGATTCGGGGGATTCAGAAACACCGGGGAGCTGTTTTTT	CASSQGRFGGFRNTGELFF
TRBD1	TRBV4-2	-	TRBJ2-7	TGTGCCAGCAGCCCACAGGGGTCCTACGAGCAGTACTTC	CASSPQGSYEQYF
-	TRBV18	-	TRBJ2-1	TGTGCCAGCTCACCAGAGGCTAGCACTGATGAGCAGTTCTTC	CASSPEASTDEQFF
-	TRBV27	-	TRBJ1-5	TGTGCCAGCAGTTCCCGGGGAGGCCGGAATCAGCCCCAGCATTTT	CASSSRGGRNQPQHF
-	TRBV15	-	TRBJ1-4	TGTGCCACCAGGGCCGGGAGGGAAAAACTGTTTTTT	CATRAGREKLFF
-	TRBV5-6	-	TRBJ1-5	TGTGCCAGCACCCTGGGAGGGGCTAGTCCGCGGCAGCCCCAGCATTTT	CASTLGGASPRQPQHF
TRBD2	TRBV4-2	medium-sized	TRBJ2-7	TGTGCCAGCAGCCAAGATACTAGCGGGAGTTACGAGCAGTACTTC	CASSQDTSGSYEQYF
TRBD1	TRBV19	few	TRBJ2-1	TGTGCCAGTAGGGGACAGGGGGCGTACAATGAGCAGTTCTTC	CASRGQGAYNEQFF
-	TRBV7-6	-	TRBJ1-4	TGTGCCAGCAGCACCCTGGGGGGGACTAATGAAAAACTGTTTTTT	CASSTLGGTNEKLFF
TRBD1	TRBV5-1	-	TRBJ2-3	TGCGCCAGCAGCTTGCACAGGGGCGATACGCAGTATTTT	CASSLHRGDTQYF
TRBD1	TRBV7-9	-	TRBJ1-1	TGTGCCAGCAGCCCTTGGACAGGGGGATCGATGAACACTGAAGCTTTCTTT	CASSPWTGGSMNTEAFF
TRBD2	TRBV14	-	TRBJ2-1	TGTGCCAGCAGCCAGGGACTAGCGGGAGCCGGGTGGGACTACAATGAGCAGTTCTTC	CASSQGLAGAGWDYNEQFF
TRBD1	TRBV7-2	few	TRBJ1-2	TGTGCCAGCAGCTCGGCCGGACAGGGGGCCTTTGGCTACACCTTC	CASSSAGQGAFGYTF
TRBD1	TRBV7-2	-	TRBJ1-1	TGTGCCAGCAGACCGGGACAGATGAACACTGAAGCTTTCTTT	CASRPGQMNTEAFF
TRBD1	TRBV6-6	-	TRBJ1-4	TGTGCCAGCAGTTACGGGATTAAACAGGGGGCTGAGGTGTTTTTT	CASSYGIKQGAEVFF
-	TRBV19	-	TRBJ1-6	TGTGCCAGTAGTCTAACAAAGACGGGTAATTCACCCCTCCACTTT	CASSLTKTGNSPLHF
-	TRBV5-1	-	TRBJ1-2	TGCGCCAGCAGCTTGGGACGGGAAGCACTAATCCGCTATGGCTACACCTTC	CASSLGREALIRYGYTF
-	TRBV2	-	TRBJ1-2	TGTGCCAGCAGTTTTACGGGGACTCAAAACTATGGCTACACCTTC	CASSFTGTQNYGYTF
TRBD1	TRBV15	-	TRBJ2-7	TGTGCCACCAGCAGACGACAGGGGCTATGGCAGTACTTC	CATSRRQGLWQYF
TRBD2	TRBV9	-	TRBJ2-5	TGTGCCAGCAGCGTAGCTGGGACTAGCGGAGGGGAGACCCAGTACTTC	CASSVAGTSGGETQYF
-	TRBV5-1	-	TRBJ2-2	TGCGCCAGCAGCTCGAACAGGGCTGGGGGGGAGCTGTTTTTT	CASSSNRAGGELFF
-	TRBV30	-	TRBJ1-2	TGTGCCTGGAGTATCTCCGCGCGTGGCTACACCTTC	CAWSISARGYTF
-	TRBV9	-	TRBJ1-3	TGTGCCAGCAGCGTAGTACCAGGGGCGAGCTCTGGAAACACCATATATTTT	CASSVVPGASSGNTIYF
-	TRBV10-2	-	TRBJ2-7	TGCGCCAGCAGTGGAGGGCACGAGCAGTACTTC	CASSGGHEQYF
TRBD1	TRBV7-3	-	TRBJ1-2	TGTGCCAGCAGCTTGGGGACAGGGGGAGATGGCTACACCTTC	CASSLGTGGDGYTF